The rows below give T cell receptor beta chains drawn from one sample of a study of human T cells and chemical hapten exposure. TCRdb re-called the RACE reads with MiXCR, one entry per CDR3 protein. The sample lists roughly 120,000 distinct CDR3 sequences, around 13% occurring once. Sequencing used whole blood, obtained in connection with sensitization to the hapten diphenylcyclopropenone (DPC). Receptors were obtained from a man aged 18 to 29 with alopecia areata. Some clones in this sample may be carry-over from other donors' samples. The CDR3 runs from the conserved cysteine through the conserved F or W. Fields, in order: CDR3 protein, CDR3 DNA, clone size, J gene, V gene, D gene. The D gene is left open where the match is weak. For some rows the clone size is stated as once, few or many, or as a class when expanded; others skip it.

CASRDEGLAKNIQYF,TGTGCCAGCAGAGACGAGGGCTTAGCCAAAAACATTCAGTACTTC,few,TRBJ2-4,TRBV6-2/TRBV6-3,-
CASSFSSEQYF,TGTGCCAGCAGTTTTAGCAGTGAGCAGTACTTC,-,TRBJ2-7,TRBV6-1,-
CSARDGTSHYGYTF,TGCAGTGCTAGAGATGGGACAAGTCACTATGGCTACACCTTC,few,TRBJ1-2,TRBV20-1,-
CASSQAGIEKLFF,TGCGCCAGCAGCCAAGCAGGGATTGAAAAACTGTTTTTT,-,TRBJ1-4,TRBV4-1,-
CASSTDSSYEQYF,TGTGCCAGCAGCACTGACAGCTCCTACGAGCAGTACTTC,many,TRBJ2-7,TRBV7-6,-
CAITDTLGTEAFF,TGTGCCATCACCGACACCTTAGGCACTGAAGCTTTCTTT,once,TRBJ1-1,TRBV10-3,-
CASSHRGTSPLHF,TGCGCCAGCAGCCACAGGGGGACTTCACCCCTCCACTTT,few,TRBJ1-6,TRBV4-1,TRBD1
CASSMGSSTDTQYF,TGCGCCAGCAGCATGGGATCTAGCACAGATACGCAGTATTTT,few,TRBJ2-3,TRBV5-1,-
CSARESGTLRRETQYF,TGCAGTGCTAGAGAGTCCGGGACCCTAAGACGGGAGACCCAGTACTTC,-,TRBJ2-5,TRBV20-1,-
CASSYSRPKSVEQFF,TGTGCCAGCAGTTACTCCCGGCCAAAATCGGTTGAGCAGTTCTTC,-,TRBJ2-1,TRBV6-2/TRBV6-3,-